This T cell receptor beta chain was identified in a study of identical twins. One entry per CDR3 protein, called by TCRdb with MiXCR from the 5' RACE reads. Of nearly 650,000 distinct CDR3 sequences listed, roughly 6.6% were seen once; the top ten hold 1.6%. This clonotype was seen only a few times. From germline, CDR1 is SGHDT and CDR2 YYEEEE. The V end lost 2 bases, the J end lost 0 bases, and 12 bases lay between the germline ends. The CDR3 is made up of 17 amino acids. These same data were also listed under a study on yellow fever vaccine responses in identical twins.

This TCR came from a woman aged 18-30 years in good health. This chain links TRBV5-6 with TRBJ2-6, with TRBD1 as a possible D gene (6 bases). The sequencing sample was made of PBMCs. CDR3 protein: CASSLIQGSSGANVLTF. The CDR3 nucleotides are TGTGCCAGCAGCTTAATCCAGGGGAGCTCTGGGGCCAACGTCCTGACTTTC.